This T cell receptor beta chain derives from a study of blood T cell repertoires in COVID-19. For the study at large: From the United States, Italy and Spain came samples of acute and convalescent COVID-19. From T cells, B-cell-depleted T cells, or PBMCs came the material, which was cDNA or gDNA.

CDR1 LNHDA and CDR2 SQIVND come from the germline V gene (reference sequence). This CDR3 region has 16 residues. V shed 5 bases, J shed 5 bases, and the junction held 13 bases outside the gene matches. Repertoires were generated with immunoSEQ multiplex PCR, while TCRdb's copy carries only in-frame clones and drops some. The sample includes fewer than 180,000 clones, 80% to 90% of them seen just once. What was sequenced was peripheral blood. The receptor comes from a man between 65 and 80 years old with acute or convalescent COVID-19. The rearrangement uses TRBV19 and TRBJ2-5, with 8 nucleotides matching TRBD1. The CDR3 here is CASSYSGGAFYETQYF. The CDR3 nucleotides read TGTGCCAGTAGTTACTCAGGGGGCGCGTTCTACGAGACCCAGTACTTC.